The 14 T cell receptor beta chains listed next were all sequenced from one sample in a study of untreated major depressive disorder. The method was immunoSEQ multiplex PCR; TCRdb's version includes in-frame clones alone and lacks a portion of them. The sample lists 20,000 or so clones, over 75% occurring once. The sequenced sample consisted of CD4+ T cells from PBMCs. These receptors all come from a woman in her twenties or thirties in good health.

V gene TRBV2 combines with J gene TRBJ2-7; 11 nucleotides align to TRBD2. Germline V gene data show CDR1 as SNHLY and CDR2 as FYNNEI. V dropped 6 bases and J dropped 0; count of bases not matched to a gene: 1. The CDR3 loop spans 14 amino acids. DNA of the CDR3: TGTGCCAGCAGAGGGACTAGCGGCTCCTACGAGCAGTACTTC. Protein sequence: CASRGTSGSYEQYF.

The chain couples TRBV5-1 to TRBJ1-2; D is ambiguous. Trimming took 7 bases from V and 2 from J, leaving 18 bases between them. CDR3 size: 15 residues. The germline V gene has CDR1 SGHRS and CDR2 YFSETQ. CDR3 nucleotide sequence: TGCGCCAGCGCTATCCAGCCGGTCGGAAACTATGGCTACACCTTC. As protein: CASAIQPVGNYGYTF.

V is TRBV5-1 and J is TRBJ2-7, with D tentatively TRBD2 (6 bases). In germline, CDR1 is SGHRS, CDR2 YFSETQ. V lost 3 bases, J lost 5 bases, and 15 bases lay in between. The CDR3 contains 14 residues. In DNA, the CDR3 is TGCGCCAGCAGCTCCTCAGCGGGCGTCAACGAGCAGTACTTC. It codes for CASSSSAGVNEQYF.

In its sample, this clone was seen once. This chain uses TRBV4-1 with TRBJ1-2; D unclear. Germline assignment: CDR1 MGHRA and CDR2 YSYEKL. The CDR3 is 14 amino acids. With 0 bases removed from V and 5 bases from J, the gap between germline ends came to 10 bases. The CDR3 DNA follows: TGCGCCAGCAGCCAAGAGAGGCGGGGTTATGGCTACACCTTC. Translated, it gives CASSQERRGYGYTF.

This sequence joins TRBV19 and TRBJ2-1; D is possibly TRBD1 or TRBD2 (6 bases each). CDR3 length equals 16 residues. CDR1 is LNHDA and CDR2 is SQIVND in the germline V gene (reference sequence). Trimming cost V 7 bases and J 1 base, with 17 bases left between them. Written as DNA, the CDR3 is TGTGCCAGTAATCAGGTCGGCGGGACATCCTACAATGAGCAGTTCTTC. Translated: CASNQVGGTSYNEQFF.

This chain uses TRBV28 with TRBJ2-7; the D is unclear. This CDR3 contains 15 residues. The germline V gene has CDR1 MDHEN and CDR2 SYDVKM. The V end lost 6 bases, the J end lost 2 bases, and 17 bases lay between the germline ends. The CDR3 sequence is CASSLTPFGPYEQYF. In nucleotides, the CDR3 is TGTGCCAGCAGCCTAACTCCCTTTGGCCCCTACGAGCAGTACTTC.

The V call is TRBV28, the J call TRBJ2-1; D may be TRBD1 (6 bases). CDR1 and CDR2 from the germline V gene are MDHEN and SYDVKM. This CDR3 region has 14 residues. Trimming removed 6 bases from V and 6 bases from J, with 15 bases in between. CDR3 in DNA: TGTGCCAGCAGCCCGACAGGTTTAGCCAATGAGCAGTTCTTC. Translated, it gives CASSPTGLANEQFF. The whole variable domain, filled in from reference TRBV28 and TRBJ2-1, reads DVKVTQSSRYLVKRTGEKVFLECVQDMDHENMFWYRQDPGLGLRLIYFSYDVKMKEKGDIPEGYSVSREKKERFSLILESASTNQTSMYLCASSPTGLANEQFFGPGTRLTVL.

The rearrangement joins TRBV7-2 to TRBJ1-4; D may be TRBD1 (6 bases). Trimming took off 5 bases at V and 7 bases at J, with 17 bases between the two ends. CDR1 SGHTA and CDR2 FQGNSA come from the germline V gene. There are 15 residues in the CDR3. The CDR3 nucleotides are TGTGCCAGCAGCCAGCGCGGGGGGCGAAGTGAAAAACTGTTTTTT. Residues: CASSQRGGRSEKLFF.

In DNA, the CDR3 is TGTGCCAGCAGTTTTGGACAGGGTCCCTACGAGCAGTACTTC. Protein: CASSFGQGPYEQYF. This chain uses TRBV6-5 with TRBJ2-7; 8 nucleotides line up with TRBD1. The CDR3 has 14 amino acids. Per the germline V gene, CDR1 is MNHEY and CDR2 is SVGAGI. The J segment lost 2 bases and the V segment lost 4 bases, leaving 4 bases of the junction unmatched.

The chain is built from TRBV25-1 and TRBJ2-1; D gene unclear. The CDR3 is made up of 15 amino acids. Trimming removed 1 base at V and 1 base at J, with 8 bases between. Germline V gene lookup returns CDR1 MGHDK and CDR2 SYGVNS. In nucleotides, the CDR3 is TGTGCCAGCAGTGAATCTAGATATTCCTACAATGAGCAGTTCTTC. As protein: CASSESRYSYNEQFF.

The genes are TRBV2 and TRBJ2-5; D not certain. V gave up 5 bases and J gave up 5 bases, with 12 bases separating them. In germline, CDR1 is SNHLY, CDR2 FYNNEI. This CDR3 contains 13 residues. In DNA form, the CDR3 reads TGTGCCAGCAGTCGTGGTCCGCGGGAGACCCAGTACTTC. This gives the protein CASSRGPRETQYF.

The V gene is TRBV18, the J gene TRBJ2-7, with 12 bases lining up with TRBD2. With 7 bases clipped from V and 4 bases from J, the junction kept 5 bases outside the gene matches. CDR1 and CDR2 (germline): KGHSH, LQKENI. The CDR3 runs to 14 residues. The CDR3 is CASFTGTSGYEQYF. The DNA for the CDR3 is TGTGCCAGCTTTACCGGGACTAGCGGGTACGAGCAGTACTTC.

The chain recombines TRBV5-1 with TRBJ2-2, with 8 nucleotides matching TRBD2. The CDR3 is made up of 14 amino acids. After removal of 8 bases from V and 3 bases from J, the junction contained 6 bases not matched to a gene. CDR1 and CDR2 from the germline V gene are SGHRS and YFSETQ. The CDR3 region is CASFTSGYTGELFF. CDR3 bases: TGCGCCAGTTTTACTAGCGGTTACACCGGGGAGCTGTTTTTT.

The chain uses TRBV28 and TRBJ2-7; TRBD2 matches 10 bases. The ends lost 4 bases at V and 0 bases at J; junction bases unmatched: 3. Germline CDR1 is MDHEN and CDR2 is SYDVKM. The CDR3 sequence is 15 residues long. CDR3 amino acids: CASSSGLAASYEQYF. CDR3 in DNA: TGTGCCAGCAGTTCAGGACTAGCGGCCTCCTACGAGCAGTACTTC. Full variable domain (outside the CDR3, taken from reference TRBV28 and TRBJ2-7): DVKVTQSSRYLVKRTGEKVFLECVQDMDHENMFWYRQDPGLGLRLIYFSYDVKMKEKGDIPEGYSVSREKKERFSLILESASTNQTSMYLCASSSGLAASYEQYFGPGTRLTVT.